This T cell receptor (beta chain) was captured in a study of low-dose radiotherapy and immunotherapy resistance in tumors. Study in general: Cyclophosphamide went in intravenously at 200 mg/m2 every two weeks, one day before radiation and immunotherapy. Oral administration of aspirin 300 mg daily occurred for four cycles, commencing at cycle 1 day 1.

Gene-specific TRAV and TRBV primers were used for first-strand cDNA, covering alpha and beta chains. Both a constant-region primer and a V-primer adapter served to amplify TCRs across 20 to 25 PCR cycles. TCRdb independently ran MiXCR on the reads; one entry per CDR3 protein. The table lists roughly 36,000 distinct CDR3 sequences, less than 40% of them singletons, with about 3.9% in the top ten. This clonotype showed up many times. Germline V gives CDR1 SQVTM, CDR2 ANQGSEA. V dropped 4 bases and J dropped 2; count of bases not matched to a gene: 11. The CDR3 consists of 16 residues. The time point is: before trial treatment. Nivolumab, ipilimumab, aspirin, low-dose cyclophosphamide and low-dose radiotherapy were all administered to the donors.

Specimen: PBMCs, collected before treatment. The rearrangement uses TRBV29-1 and TRBJ2-1; the match to TRBD1 covers 7 bases. The TCR was taken from a male donor with gallbladder cancer. The CDR3 reads CSVVFGTAHTYNEQFF. CDR3 sequence (DNA): TGCAGCGTTGTCTTTGGGACAGCACATACCTACAATGAGCAGTTCTTC.